These 17 T cell receptor beta chains came from one sample sequenced in a study of OX40 agonist ivuxolimab in advanced cancers. Clones were read by immunoSEQ multiplex PCR, and TCRdb kept only the in-frame ones, dropping some. The data hold fewer than 20,000 clones, with 86% observed a single time. The specimen comprised CD4+ or CD8+ T cells sorted from blood, sampled in a trial of the OX40 agonist ivuxolimab. These receptors originate from an adult with an advanced solid tumor such as melanoma, head and neck, liver or kidney cancer.

The chain is built from TRBV6-7 and TRBJ2-7; 11 nucleotides align to TRBD1. TRBV6-7 is treated as an ORF (open reading frame) with a function not yet certain. This CDR3 comprises 16 residues. J was trimmed by 5 bases and V by 2 bases; bases with no gene match: 8. CDR3: CASSYRIGQGANEQYF. CDR3 sequence (DNA): TGTGCCAGCAGTTACCGCATTGGACAGGGGGCTAACGAGCAGTACTTC.

The chain has TRBV4-2 and TRBJ2-1, with D perhaps TRBD1 (6 bases). Looked up from germline, CDR1 is LGHNA and CDR2 is YNFKEQ. V gave up 4 bases and J gave up 4 bases, with 14 bases separating them. The CDR3 extends over 15 amino acids. CDR3 loop: CASSRSGTLYNEQFF. The CDR3 nucleotides read TGTGCCAGCAGCCGATCCGGGACATTGTACAATGAGCAGTTCTTC.

The chain has TRBV5-6 and TRBJ2-5; 8 positions match TRBD2. V was clipped by 4 bases and J by 5 bases; unmatched bases: 13. CDR1 and CDR2 from the germline V gene are SGHDT and YYEEEE. The CDR3 consists of 16 residues. The CDR3 loop reads CASSPPSGPGGETQYF. The CDR3 region has the DNA TGTGCCAGCAGCCCCCCTTCGGGGCCGGGAGGGGAGACCCAGTACTTC.

As for this clone: One end of the junction fails to match germline, which may point to a read error. CDR3 loop: CASSHGGETFF. The CDR3 DNA sequence: TGCGCCAGCAGCCATGGGGGTGAAACTTTCTTT. V gene TRBV4-1 combines with J gene TRBJ1-1; a possible D gene is TRBD1 (5 bases). The CDR3 sequence is 11 residues long. Germline V gene sequence: CDR1 MGHRA, CDR2 YSYEKL.

The CDR3, as DNA: TGTGCCAGCAGCGTAGGGAGGGGCGAGAGCTCCTACGAGCAGTACTTC. It translates to CASSVGRGESSYEQYF. The chain carries TRBV9 and TRBJ2-7, with a weak D call TRBD2 (6 bases). The germline gives CDR1 SGDLS, CDR2 YYNGEE. The CDR3 extends over 16 amino acids. Trimming pared 0 bases from V and 0 bases from J, leaving 13 bases between.

This chain connects TRBV5-1 to TRBJ2-3; D is unresolved. The CDR3 consists of 14 residues. The germline gives CDR1 SGHRS, CDR2 YFSETQ. V lost 0 bases and J lost 0, with 5 bases in between. This chain's CDR3 is CASSLGWSTDTQYF. CDR3 sequence (DNA): TGCGCCAGCAGCTTGGGCTGGAGCACAGATACGCAGTATTTT.

A single count supports this clone. The J gene is TRBJ1-2, the V gene TRBV6-6, with a weak D call TRBD1 (5 bases). CDR3 length: 15 amino acids. V lost 6 bases and J lost 5, with 19 bases in between. Germline CDR1 MNHNY, CDR2 SVGAGI (reference sequence). The CDR3 region has the DNA TGTGCCAGCAGCCACTCGGGGGGTAAGGGTTATGGCTACACCTTC. Protein sequence: CASSHSGGKGYGYTF.

The V call is TRBV7-9, the J call TRBJ1-3; weak D call: TRBD1 (5 bases). V was clipped by 2 bases and J by 4 bases, with 12 bases between them. The CDR3 covers 15 residues. Per germline, CDR1 SEHNR and CDR2 FQNEAQ (reference sequence). The DNA of the CDR3 is TGTGCCAGCAGCTTACCCGGGACCCAGGGAAACACCATATATTTT. It encodes CASSLPGTQGNTIYF.

The V and J genes are TRBV10-2 and TRBJ1-5; no firm D call. Trimming left V 7 bases short and J 3 bases short, with 10 bases between. Germline CDR1 is WSHSY and CDR2 is SAAADI. The CDR3 has 13 amino acids. The CDR3: CASTRTFNQPQHF. The CDR3 bases are TGCGCCAGCACCCGGACCTTCAATCAGCCCCAGCATTTT.

This chain links TRBV5-6 with TRBJ1-2, with 7 bases aligning to TRBD1. This CDR3 comprises 12 residues. Trimming removed 4 bases from V and 5 bases from J; junction bases left unmatched: 2. The germline V gene has CDR1 SGHDT and CDR2 YYEEEE. CDR3 coding DNA: TGTGCCAGCAGCCCACAGGGGTATGGCTACACCTTC. It is translated as CASSPQGYGYTF.

The chain couples TRBV6-1 to TRBJ1-2, with D tentatively TRBD1 (6 bases). Germline lookup yields CDR1 MNHNS and CDR2 SASEGT. Trimming pared 4 bases from V and 3 bases from J, leaving 12 bases between. This CDR3 comprises 14 residues. CDR3 loop: CASSATQGYYGYTF. CDR3 sequence (DNA): TGTGCCAGCAGTGCTACACAGGGTTACTATGGCTACACCTTC.

The chain carries TRBV10-3 and TRBJ2-6; 11 nucleotides match TRBD2. V shed 5 bases, J shed 0 bases, and the junction held 3 bases outside the gene matches. The CDR3 loop spans 17 amino acids. Germline CDR1 and CDR2: ENHRY and SYGVKD. The chain's CDR3 is CAISKGTSGSGANVLTF. The CDR3 DNA follows: TGTGCCATCAGTAAAGGGACTAGCGGCTCTGGGGCCAACGTCCTGACTTTC.

The chain combines TRBV27 with TRBJ1-5; the D is unclear. V lost 0 bases and J 0 bases, leaving 3 bases between the germline ends. Germline CDR1 MNHEY, CDR2 SMNVEV (reference sequence). The CDR3 runs 14 residues. The CDR3 reads CASSLSYSNQPQHF. The CDR3 nucleotides are TGTGCCAGCAGTTTATCTTATAGCAATCAGCCCCAGCATTTT.

The rearrangement links TRBV13 to TRBJ1-5; a weak D match, TRBD1 (5 bases). Trimming shortened V by 2 bases and J by 2 bases, and 10 bases separated the two germline ends. The CDR3 is 15 amino acids. Germline CDR1 reads PRHDT; CDR2 reads FYEKMQ (reference sequence). The CDR3 DNA reads TGTGCCAGCAGCTTAAGGGGTGATGGCAATCAGCCCCAGCATTTT. It translates to CASSLRGDGNQPQHF.

V and J are TRBV27 and TRBJ2-7; perhaps TRBD2 as D (7 bases). Trimming removed 3 bases at V and 0 bases at J, with 12 bases between. Germline loops: CDR1 MNHEY, CDR2 SMNVEV (reference sequence). This CDR3 has 15 residues. The CDR3 nucleotides are TGTGCCAGCAGTTTGGGGGGGCCCGACTCCTACGAGCAGTACTTC. This gives the protein CASSLGGPDSYEQYF.

The chain employs TRBV6-5 and TRBJ2-3, with 12 bases matching TRBD2. The CDR3 contains 15 residues. Trimming took 7 bases from V and 6 from J; bases not matched to a gene: 8. Germline V gene data show CDR1 as MNHEY and CDR2 as SVGAGI. The CDR3 here is CASTDGLAGFDTQYF. For the CDR3, the DNA is TGTGCCAGCACCGATGGACTAGCGGGGTTCGATACGCAGTATTTT.

This chain connects TRBV30 to TRBJ1-1; D is undetermined. The CDR3 contains 13 residues. Germline V CDR1 and CDR2: GTSNPN, SVGIG (reference sequence). V was trimmed by 1 base and J by 7 bases, leaving 13 bases between them. CDR3 protein: CAWSAQEWGEAFF. CDR3 in DNA: TGTGCCTGGAGTGCCCAGGAATGGGGTGAAGCTTTCTTT. The variable domain in full, with the rest retrieved from reference TRBV30 and TRBJ1-1, is SQTIHQWPATLVQPVGSPLSLECTVEGTSNPNLYWYRQAAGRGLQLLFYSVGIGQISSEVPQNLSASRPQDRQFILSSKKLLLSDSGFYLCAWSAQEWGEAFFGQGTRLTVV.